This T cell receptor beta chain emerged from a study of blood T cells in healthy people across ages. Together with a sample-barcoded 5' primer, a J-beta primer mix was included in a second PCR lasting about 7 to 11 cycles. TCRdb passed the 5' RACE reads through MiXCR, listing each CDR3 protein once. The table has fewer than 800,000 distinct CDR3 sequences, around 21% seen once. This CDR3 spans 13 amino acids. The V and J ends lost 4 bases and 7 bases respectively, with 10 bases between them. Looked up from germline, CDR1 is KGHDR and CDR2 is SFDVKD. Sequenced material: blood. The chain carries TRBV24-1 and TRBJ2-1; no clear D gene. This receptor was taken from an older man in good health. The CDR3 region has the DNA TGTGCCACCAGTGAGGTAGGGTCAAATGAGCAGTTCTTC. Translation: CATSEVGSNEQFF.